Below, 14 T cell receptor beta chains from the same sample are listed, as sequenced in a study of cytomegalovirus exposure and HLA in healthy donors (dated by TCRdb to the late 2010s). Libraries were prepared through the immunoSEQ multiplex PCR assay. For the multiplex PCR, a mixture combining 60 forward primers for TCR Vbeta segments and 13 reverse primers for TCR Jbeta segments was used. The immuneACCESS repertoire file appears here via TCRdb, limited to in-frame rearrangements. These files lack a portion of the clones; in checked studies, under half of the deficit traces to unresolved V genes, and the cause of the others is not known. The sample table contains around 200,000 clones; only one count was recorded for approximately 80% of them. Together, the top ten hold 2% to 2.5% of the sample. Sequenced input: PBMCs. The origin of the receptors is a woman aged 45-65 years in good health and CMV-seronegative.

V usage is TRBV5-8 and J usage is TRBJ1-2; maybe TRBD1 (6 bases). The CDR3 has 16 residues. Trimming stripped 1 base from V and 4 bases from J, with 17 bases between. Germline V gene sequence: CDR1 SGHTS, CDR2 YDEGEE. The chain's CDR3 is CASSLRSAGAGYGYTF. CDR3 nucleotides: TGTGCCAGCAGCTTGAGGTCGGCAGGGGCAGGCTATGGCTACACCTTC.

The chain carries TRBV6-5 and TRBJ1-4; TRBD1 aligns across 7 bases. This CDR3 spans 15 amino acids. The V gene end was trimmed by 5 bases and the J gene end by 5 bases; junction bases not matched to a gene: 8. Germline CDR1 reads MNHEY; CDR2 reads SVGAGI. The CDR3 sequence is CASSAEQGRNEKLFF. The CDR3 bases are TGTGCCAGCAGTGCAGAACAGGGGCGGAATGAAAAACTGTTTTTT.

The table lists this clone with a count of one. The chain combines TRBV28 with TRBJ2-1; TRBD2 aligns across 12 bases. Germline CDR1 MDHEN, CDR2 SYDVKM. The ends lost 6 bases at V and 6 bases at J; junction bases unmatched: 6. This CDR3 comprises 15 residues. The CDR3 protein is CASSSLAGGRNEQFF. DNA of the CDR3: TGTGCCAGCAGCTCCCTAGCGGGGGGGCGCAATGAGCAGTTCTTC.

V gene TRBV6-5 combines with J gene TRBJ2-2; unclear D gene. V was trimmed by 6 bases and J by 4 bases, leaving 3 bases between them. Per the germline V gene, CDR1 is MNHEY and CDR2 is SVGAGI. The CDR3 totals 11 residues. The CDR3 loop is CASSRTGELFF. The CDR3 nucleotides are TGTGCCAGCAGCCGCACCGGGGAGCTGTTTTTT.

The sample holds one count of this clone. The chain links TRBV15 to TRBJ1-5, with TRBD1 identical over 7 bases. Per the germline V gene, CDR1 is LNHNV and CDR2 is YYDKDF (reference sequence). CDR3 length equals 15 residues. Trimming at V came to 5 bases and at J to 3 bases, leaving 7 bases not matched to a gene. CDR3 sequence (DNA): TGTGCCACCAGCGGTACCGGGACAGTCAATCAGCCCCAGCATTTT. Its translation is CATSGTGTVNQPQHF.

This chain links TRBV27 with TRBJ2-1; possibly TRBD1 for D (5 bases). This CDR3 region has 16 residues. Germline V gives CDR1 MNHEY, CDR2 SMNVEV (reference sequence). With 2 bases removed from V and 5 bases from J, the gap between germline ends came to 16 bases. This CDR3 reads CASSLTWAGQNNEQFF. CDR3 nucleotides: TGTGCCAGCAGTTTAACCTGGGCAGGACAAAACAATGAGCAGTTCTTC.

The chain has TRBV7-9 and TRBJ1-4, with TRBD1 matching 9 bases. Unmatched junction bases numbered 4, after V lost 4 bases and J lost 7 bases. The CDR3 has 14 residues. Germline CDR1 reads SEHNR; CDR2 reads FQNEAQ (reference sequence). The CDR3 here is CASSSGQGREKLFF. DNA for the CDR3: TGTGCCAGCAGCTCCGGACAGGGGCGTGAAAAACTGTTTTTT.

This rearrangement joins TRBV19 to TRBJ1-5, with TRBD1 identical over 7 bases. V gave up 7 bases and J gave up 1 base; unmatched junction bases: 4. Per germline, CDR1 LNHDA and CDR2 SQIVND (reference sequence). The CDR3 is 14 residues long. This CDR3 reads CASNPQGSNQPQHF. As DNA, the CDR3 is TGTGCCAGTAACCCACAGGGGAGCAATCAGCCCCAGCATTTT.

The chain joins TRBV2 to TRBJ1-2, with 10 bases lining up with TRBD1. Trimming took 7 bases from V and 8 from J; bases not matched to a gene: 13. Germline CDR1 is SNHLY and CDR2 is FYNNEI. This CDR3 is 15 amino acids long. CDR3 coding DNA: TGTGCCAGCAAGATTGATCCCGGGACAGGGGACGGCTACACCTTC. This gives the protein CASKIDPGTGDGYTF. The variable domain in full, completed from reference TRBV2 and TRBJ1-2, reads EPEVTQTPSHQVTQMGQEVILRCVPISNHLYFYWYRQILGQKVEFLVSFYNNEISEKSEIFDDQFSVERPDGSNFTLKIRSTKLEDSAMYFCASKIDPGTGDGYTFGSGTRLTVV.

This chain connects TRBV10-3 to TRBJ2-1; tentatively, D is TRBD2 (5 bases). CDR3 length: 14 residues. Germline assignment: CDR1 ENHRY and CDR2 SYGVKD. V was cut by 4 bases and J by 9 bases, with 16 bases left in between. CDR3 region: CAISAGETTSEQFF. DNA for the CDR3: TGTGCCATCAGTGCCGGGGAAACGACAAGTGAGCAGTTCTTC.

The CDR3 loop reads CASSRIKGVDEQYF. In DNA form, the CDR3 reads TGTGCCAGCAGCCGAATTAAAGGGGTTGACGAGCAGTACTTC. The genes are TRBV6-5 and TRBJ2-7; possible D gene TRBD1, 5 bases. The V end was cut by 6 bases, the J end by 5 bases, with 17 bases between. Germline loops: CDR1 MNHEY, CDR2 SVGAGI. CDR3 length equals 14 residues.

The chain carries TRBV28 and TRBJ1-5; the D gene is possibly TRBD1 (5 bases). The CDR3 totals 15 residues. Germline V gene data show CDR1 as MDHEN and CDR2 as SYDVKM. The ends were cut back, 5 bases at V and 5 bases at J, with 16 bases in the middle. This CDR3 is CASSPRQGGYQPQHF. In DNA form, the CDR3 reads TGTGCCAGCAGTCCCCGGCAGGGTGGTTATCAGCCCCAGCATTTT. Supplemented by reference TRBV28 and TRBJ1-5, the full variable domain reads DVKVTQSSRYLVKRTGEKVFLECVQDMDHENMFWYRQDPGLGLRLIYFSYDVKMKEKGDIPEGYSVSREKKERFSLILESASTNQTSMYLCASSPRQGGYQPQHFGDGTRLSIL.

This clone was counted between two and nine times. Compared with germline, one end of the junction differs, possibly owing to a read error. The chain employs TRBV28 and TRBJ2-7, with a possible D match to TRBD1 (5 bases). The CDR3 is 11 residues long. Germline CDR1 and CDR2: MDHEN and SYDVKM. DNA of the CDR3: TGTGCCAGCAGCCCGGGCCAGGGATTGCACTTC. Encoded protein: CASSPGQGLHF.

The chain couples TRBV21-1 to TRBJ1-2; the table's D gene call, TRBD1, was not cross checked with the DNA. TRBV21-1 is tagged as a pseudogene. This CDR3 is built from 14 residues. As DNA, the CDR3 is TGTGCCAGCAGCACCTTGACAGGGGACTATGGCTACACCTTC. Its protein product is CASSTLTGDYGYTF.